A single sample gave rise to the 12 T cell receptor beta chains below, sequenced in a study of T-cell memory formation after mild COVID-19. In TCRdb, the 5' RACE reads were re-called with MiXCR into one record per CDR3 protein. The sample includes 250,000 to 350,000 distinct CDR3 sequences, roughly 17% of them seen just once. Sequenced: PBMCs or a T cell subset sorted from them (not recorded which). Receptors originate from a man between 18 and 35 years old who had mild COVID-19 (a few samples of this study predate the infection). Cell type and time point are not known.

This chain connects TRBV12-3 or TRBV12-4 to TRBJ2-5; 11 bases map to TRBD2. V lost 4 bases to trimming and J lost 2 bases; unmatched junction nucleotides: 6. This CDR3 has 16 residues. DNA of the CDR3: TGTGCCAGCAGTTCCTCTAGCGGGGGGATACAAGAGACCCAGTACTTC. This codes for CASSSSSGGIQETQYF.

The CDR3 loop reads CASSPGGPLRDEQFF. CDR3 DNA sequence: TGCGCCAGCAGCCCGGGGGGGCCACTCAGAGATGAGCAGTTCTTC. The chain employs TRBV4-3 and TRBJ2-1; 8 positions match TRBD2. Germline V CDR1 and CDR2: LGHNA, YSLEER. J was trimmed by 8 bases and V by 4 bases; bases with no gene match: 10. The CDR3 spans 15 residues.

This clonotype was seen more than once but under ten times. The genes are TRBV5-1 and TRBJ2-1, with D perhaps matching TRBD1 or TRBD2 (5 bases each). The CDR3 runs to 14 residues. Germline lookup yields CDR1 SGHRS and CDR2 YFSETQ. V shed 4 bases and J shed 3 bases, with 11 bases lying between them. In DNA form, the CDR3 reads TGCGCCAGCAGCATCGGGGCCCGCTACAATGAGCAGTTCTTC. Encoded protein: CASSIGARYNEQFF.

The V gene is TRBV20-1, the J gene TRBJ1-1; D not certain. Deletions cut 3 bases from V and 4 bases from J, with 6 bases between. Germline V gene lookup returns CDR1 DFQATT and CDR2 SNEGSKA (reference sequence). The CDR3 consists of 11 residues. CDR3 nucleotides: TGCAGTGCTAGGATATTCACTGAAGCTTTCTTT. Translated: CSARIFTEAFF.

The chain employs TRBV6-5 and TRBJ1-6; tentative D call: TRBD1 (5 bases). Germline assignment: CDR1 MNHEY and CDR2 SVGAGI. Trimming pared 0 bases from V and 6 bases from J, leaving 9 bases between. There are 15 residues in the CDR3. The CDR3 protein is CASSYSPRANSPLHF. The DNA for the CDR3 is TGTGCCAGCAGTTACTCTCCCAGGGCTAATTCACCCCTCCACTTT.

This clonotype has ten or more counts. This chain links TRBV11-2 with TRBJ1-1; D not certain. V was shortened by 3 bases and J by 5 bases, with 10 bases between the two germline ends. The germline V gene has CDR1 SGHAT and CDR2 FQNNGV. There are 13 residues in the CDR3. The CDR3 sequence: CASSLNGETEAFF. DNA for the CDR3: TGTGCCAGCAGCTTGAACGGGGAGACTGAAGCTTTCTTT.

This CDR3 reads CASSPGGAGPYGYTF. For the CDR3, the DNA is TGCGCCAGCAGCCCAGGGGGCGCAGGGCCCTATGGCTACACCTTC. V usage is TRBV5-1 and J usage is TRBJ1-2; TRBD1 aligns across 8 bases. The V and J ends lost 4 bases and 4 bases, in that order; junction bases with no gene match: 9. This CDR3 contains 15 residues. Germline V lookup: CDR1 SGHRS, CDR2 YFSETQ.

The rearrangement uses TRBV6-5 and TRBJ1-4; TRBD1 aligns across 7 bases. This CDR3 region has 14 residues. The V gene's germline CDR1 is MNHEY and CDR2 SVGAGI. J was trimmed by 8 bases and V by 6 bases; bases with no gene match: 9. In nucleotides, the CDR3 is TGTGCCAGCAGCCGGGGACAGAGGGGGGAAAAACTGTTTTTT. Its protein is CASSRGQRGEKLFF.

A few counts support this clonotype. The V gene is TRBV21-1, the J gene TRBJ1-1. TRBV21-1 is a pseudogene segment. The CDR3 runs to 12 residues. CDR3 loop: CASFPRNTEAFF. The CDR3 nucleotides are TGTGCCAGCTTCCCTAGGAACACTGAAGCTTTCTTT.

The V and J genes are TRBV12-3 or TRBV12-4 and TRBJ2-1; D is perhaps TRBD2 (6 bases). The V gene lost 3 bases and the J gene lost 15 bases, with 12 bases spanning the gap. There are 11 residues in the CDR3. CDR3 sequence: CASSFGTLGFF. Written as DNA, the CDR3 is TGTGCCAGCAGTTTCGGGACTCTTGGGTTCTTC.

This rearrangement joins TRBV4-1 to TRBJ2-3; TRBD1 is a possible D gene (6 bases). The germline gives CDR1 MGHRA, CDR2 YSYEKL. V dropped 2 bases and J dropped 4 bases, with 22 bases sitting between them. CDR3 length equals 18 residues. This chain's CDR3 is CASSQYSRSQGLPDTQYF. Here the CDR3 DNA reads TGCGCCAGCAGCCAATACTCGCGTTCTCAGGGGCTACCAGATACGCAGTATTTT.

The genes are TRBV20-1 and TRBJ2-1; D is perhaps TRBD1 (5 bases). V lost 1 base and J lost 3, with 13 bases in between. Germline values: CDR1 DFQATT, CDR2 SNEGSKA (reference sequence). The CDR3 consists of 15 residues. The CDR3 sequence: CSARVGRVDYNEQFF. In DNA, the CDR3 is TGCAGTGCTAGAGTGGGCAGGGTAGACTACAATGAGCAGTTCTTC.